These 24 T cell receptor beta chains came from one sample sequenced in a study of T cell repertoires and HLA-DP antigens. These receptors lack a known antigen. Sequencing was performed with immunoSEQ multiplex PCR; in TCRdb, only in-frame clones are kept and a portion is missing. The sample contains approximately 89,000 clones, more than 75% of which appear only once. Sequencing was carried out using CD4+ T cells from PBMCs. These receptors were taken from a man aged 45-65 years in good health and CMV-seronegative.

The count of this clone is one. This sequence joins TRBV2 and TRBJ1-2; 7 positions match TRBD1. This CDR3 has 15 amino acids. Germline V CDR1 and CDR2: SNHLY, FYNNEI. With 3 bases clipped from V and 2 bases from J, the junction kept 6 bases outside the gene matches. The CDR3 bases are TGTGCCAGCAGTGACGCAAGGGGACAGAACTATGGCTACACCTTC. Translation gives CASSDARGQNYGYTF.

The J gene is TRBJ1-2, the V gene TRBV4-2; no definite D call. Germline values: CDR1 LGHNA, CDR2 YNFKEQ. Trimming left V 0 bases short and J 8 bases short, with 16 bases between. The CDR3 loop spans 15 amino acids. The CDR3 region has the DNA TGTGCCAGCAGCCAAGATCCGACGTCCCAGCGGGGCTACACCTTC. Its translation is CASSQDPTSQRGYTF.

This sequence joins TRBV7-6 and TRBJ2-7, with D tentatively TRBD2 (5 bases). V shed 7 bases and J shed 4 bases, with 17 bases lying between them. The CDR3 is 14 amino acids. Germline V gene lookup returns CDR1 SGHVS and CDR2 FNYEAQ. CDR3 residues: CASILRGGPYEQYF. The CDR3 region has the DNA TGTGCCAGCATCCTACGCGGAGGCCCGTACGAGCAGTACTTC.

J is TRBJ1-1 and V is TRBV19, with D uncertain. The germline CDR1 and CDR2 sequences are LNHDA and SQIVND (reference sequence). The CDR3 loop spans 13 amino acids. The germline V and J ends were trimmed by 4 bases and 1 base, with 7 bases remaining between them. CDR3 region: CASSSRQNTEAFF. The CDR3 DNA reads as TGTGCCAGTAGTAGCCGACAGAACACTGAAGCTTTCTTT. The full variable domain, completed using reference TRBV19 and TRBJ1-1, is DGGITQSPKYLFRKEGQNVTLSCEQNLNHDAMYWYRQDPGQGLRLIYYSQIVNDFQKGDIAEGYSVSREKKESFPLTVTSAQKNPTAFYLCASSSRQNTEAFFGQGTRLTVV.

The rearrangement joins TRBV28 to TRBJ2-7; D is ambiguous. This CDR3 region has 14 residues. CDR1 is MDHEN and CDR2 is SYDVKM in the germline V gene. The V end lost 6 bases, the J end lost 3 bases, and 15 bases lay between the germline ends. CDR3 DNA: TGTGCCAGCAGGGAAAAGGGTCTAGGCTACGAGCAGTACTTC. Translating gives CASREKGLGYEQYF.

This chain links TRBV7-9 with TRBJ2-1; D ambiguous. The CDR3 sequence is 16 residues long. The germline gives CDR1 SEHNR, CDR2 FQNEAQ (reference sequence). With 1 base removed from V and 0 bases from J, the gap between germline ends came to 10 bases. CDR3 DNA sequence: TGTGCCAGCAGCTTAGAAAACGGTGGCTCCTACAATGAGCAGTTCTTC. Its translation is CASSLENGGSYNEQFF. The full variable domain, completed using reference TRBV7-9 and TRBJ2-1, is DTGVSQNPRHKITKRGQNVTFRCDPISEHNRLYWYRQTLGQGPEFLTYFQNEAQLEKSRLLSDRFSAERPKGSFSTLEIQRTEQGDSAMYLCASSLENGGSYNEQFFGPGTRLTVL.

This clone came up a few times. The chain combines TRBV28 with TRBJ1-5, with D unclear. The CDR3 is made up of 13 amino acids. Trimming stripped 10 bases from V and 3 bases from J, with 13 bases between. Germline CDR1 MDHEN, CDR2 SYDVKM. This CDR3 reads CATLDILNQPQHF. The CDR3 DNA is TGTGCCACCCTAGACATTCTCAATCAGCCCCAGCATTTT.

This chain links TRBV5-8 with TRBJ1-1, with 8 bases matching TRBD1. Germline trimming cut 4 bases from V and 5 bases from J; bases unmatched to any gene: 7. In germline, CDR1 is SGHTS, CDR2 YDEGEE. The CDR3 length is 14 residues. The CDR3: CASSLPGQGTEAFF. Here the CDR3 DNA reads TGTGCCAGCAGCCTGCCTGGACAGGGTACTGAAGCTTTCTTT.

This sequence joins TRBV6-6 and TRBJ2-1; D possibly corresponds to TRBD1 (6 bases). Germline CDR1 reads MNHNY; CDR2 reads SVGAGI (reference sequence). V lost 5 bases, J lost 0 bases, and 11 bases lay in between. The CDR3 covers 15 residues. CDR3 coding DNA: TGTGCCAGCAGTAGCACAGGGAGCTCCTACAATGAGCAGTTCTTC. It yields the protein CASSSTGSSYNEQFF.

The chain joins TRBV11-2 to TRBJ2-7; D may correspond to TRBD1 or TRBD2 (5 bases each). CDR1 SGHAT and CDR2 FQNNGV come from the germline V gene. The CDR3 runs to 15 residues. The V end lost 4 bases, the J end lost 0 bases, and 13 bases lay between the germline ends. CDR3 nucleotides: TGTGCCAGCAGCTCCGGGACGCGAAGCTCCTACGAGCAGTACTTC. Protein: CASSSGTRSSYEQYF.

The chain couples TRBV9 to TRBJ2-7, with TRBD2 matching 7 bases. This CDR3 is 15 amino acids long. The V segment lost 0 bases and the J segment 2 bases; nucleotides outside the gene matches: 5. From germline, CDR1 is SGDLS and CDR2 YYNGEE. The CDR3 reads CASSVGTGGPYEQYF. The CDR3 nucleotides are TGTGCCAGCAGCGTAGGGACGGGAGGCCCCTACGAGCAGTACTTC. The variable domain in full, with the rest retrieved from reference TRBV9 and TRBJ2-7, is DSGVTQTPKHLITATGQRVTLRCSPRSGDLSVYWYQQSLDQGLQFLIQYYNGEERAKGNILERFSAQQFPDLHSELNLSSLELGDSALYFCASSVGTGGPYEQYFGPGTRLTVT.

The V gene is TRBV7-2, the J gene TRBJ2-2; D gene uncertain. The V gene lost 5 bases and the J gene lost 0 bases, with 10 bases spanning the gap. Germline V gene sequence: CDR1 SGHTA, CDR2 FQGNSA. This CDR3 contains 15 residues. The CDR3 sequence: CASSPSRTNTGELFF. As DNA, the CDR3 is TGTGCCAGCAGCCCCAGCCGAACGAACACCGGGGAGCTGTTTTTT. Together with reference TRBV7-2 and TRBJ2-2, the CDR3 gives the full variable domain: GAGVSQSPSNKVTEKGKDVELRCDPISGHTALYWYRQSLGQGLEFLIYFQGNSAPDKSGLPSDRFSAERTGGSVSTLTIQRTQQEDSAVYLCASSPSRTNTGELFFGEGSRLTVL.

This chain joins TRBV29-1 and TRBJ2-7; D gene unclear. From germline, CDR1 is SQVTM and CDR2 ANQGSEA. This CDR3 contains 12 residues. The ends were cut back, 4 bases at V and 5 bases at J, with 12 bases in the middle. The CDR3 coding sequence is TGCAGCGTTGGAGACAAAGTAAACGAGCAGTACTTC. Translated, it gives CSVGDKVNEQYF.

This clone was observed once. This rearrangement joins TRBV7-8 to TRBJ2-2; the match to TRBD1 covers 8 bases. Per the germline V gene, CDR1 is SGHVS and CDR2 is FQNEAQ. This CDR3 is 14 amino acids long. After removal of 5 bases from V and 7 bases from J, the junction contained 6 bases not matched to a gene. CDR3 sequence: CASSPGQAFGELFF. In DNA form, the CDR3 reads TGTGCCAGCAGCCCGGGACAGGCCTTCGGGGAGCTGTTTTTT.

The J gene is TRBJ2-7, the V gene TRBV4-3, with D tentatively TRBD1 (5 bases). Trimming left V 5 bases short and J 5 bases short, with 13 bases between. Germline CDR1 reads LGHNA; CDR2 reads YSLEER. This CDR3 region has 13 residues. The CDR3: CASSTRQGDEQYF. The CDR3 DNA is TGCGCCAGCAGCACCCGCCAGGGCGACGAGCAGTACTTC.

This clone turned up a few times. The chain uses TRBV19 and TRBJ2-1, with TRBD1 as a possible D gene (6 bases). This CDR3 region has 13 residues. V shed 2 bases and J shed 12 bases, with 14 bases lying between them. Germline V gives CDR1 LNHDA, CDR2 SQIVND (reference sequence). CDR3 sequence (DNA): TGTGCCAGTAGTATATCACCAGAGACAGGGCAGTTCTTC. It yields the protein CASSISPETGQFF. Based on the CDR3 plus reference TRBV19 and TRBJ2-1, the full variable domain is DGGITQSPKYLFRKEGQNVTLSCEQNLNHDAMYWYRQDPGQGLRLIYYSQIVNDFQKGDIAEGYSVSREKKESFPLTVTSAQKNPTAFYLCASSISPETGQFFGPGTRLTVL.

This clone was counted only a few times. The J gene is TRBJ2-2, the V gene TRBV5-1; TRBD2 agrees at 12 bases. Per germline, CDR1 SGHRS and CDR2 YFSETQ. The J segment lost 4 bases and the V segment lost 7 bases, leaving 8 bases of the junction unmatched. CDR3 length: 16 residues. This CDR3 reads CASYSQGLAGTGELFF. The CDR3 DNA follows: TGCGCCAGCTACTCCCAGGGACTAGCGGGCACCGGGGAGCTGTTTTTT.

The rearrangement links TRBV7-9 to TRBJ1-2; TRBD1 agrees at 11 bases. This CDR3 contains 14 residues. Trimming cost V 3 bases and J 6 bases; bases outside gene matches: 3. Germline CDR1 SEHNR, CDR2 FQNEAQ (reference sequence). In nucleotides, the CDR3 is TGTGCCAGCAGCTTCGGACAGGGGGCTAATGGCTACACCTTC. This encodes CASSFGQGANGYTF.

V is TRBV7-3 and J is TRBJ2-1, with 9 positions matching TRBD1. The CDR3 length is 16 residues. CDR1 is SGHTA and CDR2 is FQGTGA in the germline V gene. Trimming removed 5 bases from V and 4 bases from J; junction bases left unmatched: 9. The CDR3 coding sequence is TGTGCCAGCAGCCCGTCCGGGACAGGGATTTACAATGAGCAGTTCTTC. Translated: CASSPSGTGIYNEQFF. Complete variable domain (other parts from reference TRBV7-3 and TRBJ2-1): GAGVSQTPSNKVTEKGKYVELRCDPISGHTALYWYRQSLGQGPEFLIYFQGTGAADDSGLPNDRFFAVRPEGSVSTLKIQRTERGDSAVYLCASSPSGTGIYNEQFFGPGTRLTVL.

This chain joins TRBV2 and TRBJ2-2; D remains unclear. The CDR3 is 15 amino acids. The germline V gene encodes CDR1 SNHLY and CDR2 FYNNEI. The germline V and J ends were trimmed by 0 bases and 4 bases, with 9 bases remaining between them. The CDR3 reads CASSEAGRSTGELFF. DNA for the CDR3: TGTGCCAGCAGTGAAGCTGGGCGGAGCACCGGGGAGCTGTTTTTT.

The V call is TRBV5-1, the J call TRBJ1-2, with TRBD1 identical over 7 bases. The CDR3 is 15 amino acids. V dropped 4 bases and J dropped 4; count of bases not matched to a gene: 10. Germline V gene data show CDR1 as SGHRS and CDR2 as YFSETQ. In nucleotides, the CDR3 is TGCGCCAGCAGCGTCTTGGGACAGACATTCTATGGCTACACCTTC. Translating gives CASSVLGQTFYGYTF.

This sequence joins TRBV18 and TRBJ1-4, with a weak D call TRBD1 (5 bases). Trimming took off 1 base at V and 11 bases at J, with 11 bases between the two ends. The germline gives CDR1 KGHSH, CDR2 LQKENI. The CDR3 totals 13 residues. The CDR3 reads CASSPQPGVKLFF. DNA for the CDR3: TGTGCCAGCTCACCACAACCGGGGGTGAAACTGTTTTTT.

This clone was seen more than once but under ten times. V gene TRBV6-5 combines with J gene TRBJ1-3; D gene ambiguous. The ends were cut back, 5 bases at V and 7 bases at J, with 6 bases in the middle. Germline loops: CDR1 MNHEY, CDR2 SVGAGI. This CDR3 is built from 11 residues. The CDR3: CASSTINTIYF. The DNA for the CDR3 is TGTGCCAGCAGTACGATCAACACCATATATTTT.

DNA for the CDR3: TGTGCCAGCAGCGGGTGGACAGGGGGCCATGGCTACACCTTC. This translates into CASSGWTGGHGYTF. The chain has TRBV7-2 and TRBJ1-2, with TRBD1 matching 11 bases. Germline assignment: CDR1 SGHTA and CDR2 FQGNSA. J lost 6 bases, V lost 5 bases, and 5 bases had no gene match. This CDR3 has 14 residues.